These 2 T cell receptor beta chains came from one sample sequenced in a study of regulatory T cells in long-lasting Graves disease. This sample's time point: newly diagnosed GD, antithyroid drugs for less than 3 months. The TCR library was made from RNA extracted from PBMCs. To make TCR beta libraries, researchers used iRepertoire HTBI primers and Arm-PCR of CDR3 regions. Each CDR3 protein gets one entry after TCRdb re-called the multiplex PCR reads with MiXCR. The sample includes some 400,000 distinct CDR3 sequences, 15% of them seen just once. These data were also filed under a second study, of T cells in Graves' hyperthyroidism and ophthalmopathy.

Sample: peripheral blood mononuclear cells (PBMCs), taken at new diagnosis, from a patient treated with antithyroid drugs. All receptors derive from a woman aged 25 to 39 with Graves disease.

This clonotype has at least ten counts. The chain recombines TRBV2 with TRBJ2-5, with D tentatively TRBD1 or TRBD2 (6 bases each). The CDR3 totals 14 residues. Germline-derived CDR1 and CDR2 are SNHLY and FYNNEI. The ends were cut back, 8 bases at V and 5 bases at J, with 18 bases in the middle. CDR3 region: CASEGGRSGETQYF. The CDR3 coding sequence is TGTGCCAGCGAGGGGGGTCGCTCGGGGGAGACCCAGTACTTC.

The sample holds many counts of this clonotype. The chain employs TRBV11-3 and TRBJ2-6; D might be TRBD1 or TRBD2, each matching 5 bases. This CDR3 contains 17 residues. V shed 5 bases and J shed 5 bases, with 19 bases lying between them. The germline gives CDR1 SGHNT, CDR2 YENEEA. CDR3 DNA sequence: TGTGCCAGCAGCATAGGGACGCTTGAGTCCTGGGCCAACGTCCTGACTTTC. It codes for CASSIGTLESWANVLTF.